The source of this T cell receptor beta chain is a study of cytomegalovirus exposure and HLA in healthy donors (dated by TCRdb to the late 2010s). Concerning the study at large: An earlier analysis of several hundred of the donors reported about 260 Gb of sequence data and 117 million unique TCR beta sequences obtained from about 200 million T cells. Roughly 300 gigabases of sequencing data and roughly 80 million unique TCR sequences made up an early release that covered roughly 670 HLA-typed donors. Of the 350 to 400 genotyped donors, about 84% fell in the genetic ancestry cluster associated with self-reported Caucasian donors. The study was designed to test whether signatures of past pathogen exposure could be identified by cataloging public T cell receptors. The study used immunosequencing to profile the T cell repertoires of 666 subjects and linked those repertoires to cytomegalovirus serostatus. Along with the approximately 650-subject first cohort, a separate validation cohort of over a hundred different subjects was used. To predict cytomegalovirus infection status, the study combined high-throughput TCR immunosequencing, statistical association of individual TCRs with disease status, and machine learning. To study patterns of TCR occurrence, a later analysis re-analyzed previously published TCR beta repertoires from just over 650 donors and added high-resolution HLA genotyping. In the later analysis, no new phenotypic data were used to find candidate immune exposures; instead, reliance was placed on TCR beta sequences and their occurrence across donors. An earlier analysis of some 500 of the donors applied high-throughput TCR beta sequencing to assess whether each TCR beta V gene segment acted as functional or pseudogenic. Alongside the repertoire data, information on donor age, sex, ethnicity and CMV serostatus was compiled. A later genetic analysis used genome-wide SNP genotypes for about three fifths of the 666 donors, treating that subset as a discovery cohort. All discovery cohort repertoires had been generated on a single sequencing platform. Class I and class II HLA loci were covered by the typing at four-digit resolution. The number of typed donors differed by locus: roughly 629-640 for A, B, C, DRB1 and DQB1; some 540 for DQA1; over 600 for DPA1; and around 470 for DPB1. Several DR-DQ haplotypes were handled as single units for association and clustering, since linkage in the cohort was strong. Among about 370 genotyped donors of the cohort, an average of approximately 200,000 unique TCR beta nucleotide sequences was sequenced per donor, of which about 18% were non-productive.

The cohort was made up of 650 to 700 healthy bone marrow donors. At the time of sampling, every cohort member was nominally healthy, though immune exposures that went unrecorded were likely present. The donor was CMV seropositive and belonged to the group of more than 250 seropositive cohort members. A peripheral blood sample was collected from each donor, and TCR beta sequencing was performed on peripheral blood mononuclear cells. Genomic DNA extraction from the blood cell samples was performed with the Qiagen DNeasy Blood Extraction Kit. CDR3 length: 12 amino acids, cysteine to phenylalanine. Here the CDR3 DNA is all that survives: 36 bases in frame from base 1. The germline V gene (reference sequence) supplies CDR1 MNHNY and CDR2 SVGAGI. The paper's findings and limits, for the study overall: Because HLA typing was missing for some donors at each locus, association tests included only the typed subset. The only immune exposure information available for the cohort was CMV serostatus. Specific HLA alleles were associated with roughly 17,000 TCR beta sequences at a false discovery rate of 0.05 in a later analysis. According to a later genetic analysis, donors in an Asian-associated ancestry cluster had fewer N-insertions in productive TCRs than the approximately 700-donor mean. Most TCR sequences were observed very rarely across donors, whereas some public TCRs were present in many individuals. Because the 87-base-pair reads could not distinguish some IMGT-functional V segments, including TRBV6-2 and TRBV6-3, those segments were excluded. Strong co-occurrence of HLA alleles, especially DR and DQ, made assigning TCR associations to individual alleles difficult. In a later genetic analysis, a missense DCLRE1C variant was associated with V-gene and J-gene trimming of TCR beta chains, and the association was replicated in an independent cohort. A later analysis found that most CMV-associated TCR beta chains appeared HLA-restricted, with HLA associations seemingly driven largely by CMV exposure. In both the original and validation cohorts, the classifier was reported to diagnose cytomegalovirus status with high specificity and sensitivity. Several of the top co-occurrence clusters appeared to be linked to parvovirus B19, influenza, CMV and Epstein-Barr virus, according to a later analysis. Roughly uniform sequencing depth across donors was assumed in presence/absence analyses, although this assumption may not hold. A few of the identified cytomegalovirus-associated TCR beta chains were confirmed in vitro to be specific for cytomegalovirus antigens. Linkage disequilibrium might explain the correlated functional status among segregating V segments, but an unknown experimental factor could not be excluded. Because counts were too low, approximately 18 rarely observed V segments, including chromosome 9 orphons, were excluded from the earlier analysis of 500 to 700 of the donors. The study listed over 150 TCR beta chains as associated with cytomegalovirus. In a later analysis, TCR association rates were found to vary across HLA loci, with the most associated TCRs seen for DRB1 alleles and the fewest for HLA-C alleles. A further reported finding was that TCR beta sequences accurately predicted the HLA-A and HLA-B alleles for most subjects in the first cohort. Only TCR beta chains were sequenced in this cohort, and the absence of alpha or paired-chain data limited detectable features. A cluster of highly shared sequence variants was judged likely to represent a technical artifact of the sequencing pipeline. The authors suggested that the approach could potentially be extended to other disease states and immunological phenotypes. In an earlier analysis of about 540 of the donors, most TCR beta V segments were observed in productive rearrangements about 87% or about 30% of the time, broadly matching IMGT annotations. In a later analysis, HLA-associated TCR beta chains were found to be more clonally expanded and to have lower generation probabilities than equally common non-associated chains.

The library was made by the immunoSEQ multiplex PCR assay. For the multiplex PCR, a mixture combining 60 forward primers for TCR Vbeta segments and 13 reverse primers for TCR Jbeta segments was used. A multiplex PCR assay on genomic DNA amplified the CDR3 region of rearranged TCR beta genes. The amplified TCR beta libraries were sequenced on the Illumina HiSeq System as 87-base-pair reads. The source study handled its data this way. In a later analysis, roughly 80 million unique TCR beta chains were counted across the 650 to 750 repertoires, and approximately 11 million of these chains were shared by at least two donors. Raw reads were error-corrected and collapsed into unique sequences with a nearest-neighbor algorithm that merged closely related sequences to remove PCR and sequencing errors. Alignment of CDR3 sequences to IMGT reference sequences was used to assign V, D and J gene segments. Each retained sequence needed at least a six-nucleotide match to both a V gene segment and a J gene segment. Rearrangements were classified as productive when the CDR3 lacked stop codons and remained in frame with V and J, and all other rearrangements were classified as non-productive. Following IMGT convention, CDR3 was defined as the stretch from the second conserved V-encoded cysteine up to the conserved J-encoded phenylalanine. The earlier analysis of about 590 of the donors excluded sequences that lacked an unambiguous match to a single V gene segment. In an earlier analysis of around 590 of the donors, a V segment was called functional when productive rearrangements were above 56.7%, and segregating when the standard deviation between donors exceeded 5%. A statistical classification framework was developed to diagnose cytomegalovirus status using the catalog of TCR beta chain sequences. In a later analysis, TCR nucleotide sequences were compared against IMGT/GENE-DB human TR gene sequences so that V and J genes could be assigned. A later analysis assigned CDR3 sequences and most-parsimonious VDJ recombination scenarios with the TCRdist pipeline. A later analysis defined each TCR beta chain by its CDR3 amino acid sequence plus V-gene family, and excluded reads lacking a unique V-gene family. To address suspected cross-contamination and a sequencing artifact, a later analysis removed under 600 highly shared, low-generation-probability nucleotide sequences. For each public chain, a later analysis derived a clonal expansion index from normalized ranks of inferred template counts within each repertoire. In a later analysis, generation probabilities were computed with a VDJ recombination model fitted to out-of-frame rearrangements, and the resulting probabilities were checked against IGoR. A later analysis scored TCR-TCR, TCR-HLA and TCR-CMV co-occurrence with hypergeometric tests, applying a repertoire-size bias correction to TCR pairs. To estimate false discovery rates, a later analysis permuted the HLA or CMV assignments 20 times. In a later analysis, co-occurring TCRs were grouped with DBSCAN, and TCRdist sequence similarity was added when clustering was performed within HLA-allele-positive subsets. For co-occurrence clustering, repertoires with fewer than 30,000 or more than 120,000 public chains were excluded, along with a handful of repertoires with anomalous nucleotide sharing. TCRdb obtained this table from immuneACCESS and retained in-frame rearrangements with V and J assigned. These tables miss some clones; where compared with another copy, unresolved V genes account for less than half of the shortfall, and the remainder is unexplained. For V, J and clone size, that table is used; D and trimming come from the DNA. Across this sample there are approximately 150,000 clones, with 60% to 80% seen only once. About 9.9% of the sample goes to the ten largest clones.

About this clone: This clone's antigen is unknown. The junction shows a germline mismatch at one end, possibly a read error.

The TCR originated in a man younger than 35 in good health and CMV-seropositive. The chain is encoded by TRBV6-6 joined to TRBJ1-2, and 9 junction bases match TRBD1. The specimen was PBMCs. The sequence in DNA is TGTGCCAGCAGTCCGGGACAGGGTTCTCCCGTCTTC. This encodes CASSPGQGSPVF.